These 13 T cell receptor beta chains were sequenced from one sample in a study of T-cell memory formation after mild COVID-19. TCRdb processed the 5' RACE reads anew with MiXCR; each CDR3 protein has one entry. This sample has roughly 140,000 distinct CDR3 sequences, with about 14% found just once. Sequences were obtained from PBMCs or a T cell subset sorted from them (not recorded which). These receptors were taken from an adult woman who had mild COVID-19 (a few samples of this study predate the infection). Cell type and time point are not known.

The table lists this clonotype with a few counts. The chain employs TRBV11-3 and TRBJ2-3; 11 positions agree with TRBD2. The germline V gene has CDR1 SGHNT and CDR2 YENEEA. J lost 2 bases, V lost 5 bases, and 6 bases had no gene match. This CDR3 region has 16 residues. Here the CDR3 reads CASSPRLAGYTDTQYF. The CDR3, as DNA: TGTGCCAGCAGCCCACGACTAGCGGGGTACACAGATACGCAGTATTTT.

This clonotype came up a few times. The chain employs TRBV6-5 and TRBJ2-5; 7 nucleotides agree with TRBD2. V was pared by 5 bases and J by 0 bases, with 6 bases of the junction left unmatched. This CDR3 has 15 residues. CDR1 and CDR2 from the germline V gene are MNHEY and SVGAGI. This CDR3 reads CASSHPRGDQETQYF. In nucleotides, the CDR3 is TGTGCCAGCAGTCACCCTCGGGGGGACCAAGAGACCCAGTACTTC.

The chain links TRBV12-3 or TRBV12-4 to TRBJ2-3; a weak D match, TRBD1 (5 bases). This CDR3 is 12 amino acids long. V was cut by 6 bases and J by 6 bases, with 10 bases left in between. The CDR3 DNA follows: TGTGCCAGCAGCCTCAGGGCGGATACGCAGTATTTT. This codes for CASSLRADTQYF.

The chain combines TRBV19 with TRBJ2-3; D remains unclear. Germline-derived CDR1 and CDR2 are LNHDA and SQIVND (reference sequence). Trimming pared 5 bases from V and 6 bases from J, leaving 12 bases between. CDR3 length equals 13 residues. DNA for the CDR3: TGTGCCAGTAGTGATGAACCCGGGGATACGCAGTATTTT. This translates into CASSDEPGDTQYF.

This clonotype was seen more than once but under ten times. V is TRBV20-1 and J is TRBJ1-2; D is unclear. The CDR3 extends over 13 amino acids. Trimming removed 2 bases from V and 4 bases from J, with 11 bases in between. Looked up from germline, CDR1 is DFQATT and CDR2 is SNEGSKA (reference sequence). The CDR3 spells CSARFRPVYGYTF. In nucleotides, the CDR3 is TGCAGTGCTAGATTCAGGCCCGTCTATGGCTACACCTTC.

This clonotype was recorded many times. V gene TRBV9 combines with J gene TRBJ1-1; D is perhaps TRBD1 (5 bases). The length of the CDR3 is 15 residues. Trimming stripped 0 bases from V and 3 bases from J, with 12 bases between. CDR1 and CDR2 (germline): SGDLS, YYNGEE. The CDR3 DNA is TGTGCCAGCAGCGTAGCTGAGGGGCCGGACACTGAAGCTTTCTTT. The encoded protein is CASSVAEGPDTEAFF.

The genes are TRBV29-1 and TRBJ2-3, with D tentatively TRBD1 (6 bases). The V end lost 7 bases, the J end lost 1 base, and 15 bases lay between the germline ends. The CDR3 spans 14 residues. Germline values: CDR1 SQVTM, CDR2 ANQGSEA. CDR3: CSAYRVLGTDTQYF. The CDR3 bases are TGCAGCGCCTACAGGGTATTGGGCACAGATACGCAGTATTTT.

V usage is TRBV7-6 and J usage is TRBJ2-1; 7 bases align to TRBD2. Per the germline V gene, CDR1 is SGHVS and CDR2 is FNYEAQ. CDR3 length equals 15 residues. The J segment lost 6 bases and the V segment lost 0 bases, leaving 5 bases of the junction unmatched. The CDR3: CASSLAGGPVNEQFF. CDR3 DNA: TGTGCCAGCAGCTTAGCGGGAGGGCCAGTCAATGAGCAGTTCTTC.

This clonotype was detected only a few times. This chain joins TRBV7-8 and TRBJ1-2; D is unresolved. The CDR3 loop spans 14 amino acids. CDR1 and CDR2 (germline): SGHVS, FQNEAQ. Trimming cost V 1 base and J 2 bases, with 8 bases left between them. Here the CDR3 DNA reads TGTGCCAGCAGCTTAGGGCCGAGCAACTATGGCTACACCTTC. It translates to CASSLGPSNYGYTF.

This sequence joins TRBV12-3 or TRBV12-4 and TRBJ2-1; a possible D gene is TRBD2 (5 bases). Trimming took 5 bases from V and 7 from J, leaving 15 bases between them. This CDR3 has 14 residues. CDR3 nucleotides: TGTGCCAGCAGTACGCAAGGCCCGGGGAATGAGCAGTTCTTC. This sequence encodes CASSTQGPGNEQFF.

The rearrangement uses TRBV12-3 or TRBV12-4 and TRBJ2-3; 7 nucleotides line up with TRBD1. This CDR3 is 13 amino acids long. With 5 bases clipped from V and 6 bases from J, the junction kept 5 bases outside the gene matches. The CDR3 region is CASSPDRADTQYF. In DNA, the CDR3 is TGTGCCAGCAGTCCAGACAGGGCGGATACGCAGTATTTT.

A few counts support this clonotype. DNA of the CDR3: TGTGCCAGCAGCTTAGGGGTTGCCGAGCAGTACTTC. Translating gives CASSLGVAEQYF. The chain links TRBV7-9 to TRBJ2-7; no firm D call. Germline-derived CDR1 and CDR2 are SEHNR and FQNEAQ (reference sequence). This CDR3 comprises 12 residues. V was shortened by 1 base and J by 6 bases, with 7 bases between the two germline ends. The variable domain in full, completed from reference TRBV7-9 and TRBJ2-7, reads DTGVSQNPRHKITKRGQNVTFRCDPISEHNRLYWYRQTLGQGPEFLTYFQNEAQLEKSRLLSDRFSAERPKGSFSTLEIQRTEQGDSAMYLCASSLGVAEQYFGPGTRLTVT.

The J gene is TRBJ2-5, the V gene TRBV4-1; no firm D call. Trimming removed 1 base at V and 5 bases at J, with 17 bases between. The CDR3 runs 16 residues. Germline assignment: CDR1 MGHRA and CDR2 YSYEKL. In nucleotides, the CDR3 is TGCGCCAGCAGCCAAGTTGGGCAGGCGGAGTGGGAGACCCAGTACTTC. As protein: CASSQVGQAEWETQYF.